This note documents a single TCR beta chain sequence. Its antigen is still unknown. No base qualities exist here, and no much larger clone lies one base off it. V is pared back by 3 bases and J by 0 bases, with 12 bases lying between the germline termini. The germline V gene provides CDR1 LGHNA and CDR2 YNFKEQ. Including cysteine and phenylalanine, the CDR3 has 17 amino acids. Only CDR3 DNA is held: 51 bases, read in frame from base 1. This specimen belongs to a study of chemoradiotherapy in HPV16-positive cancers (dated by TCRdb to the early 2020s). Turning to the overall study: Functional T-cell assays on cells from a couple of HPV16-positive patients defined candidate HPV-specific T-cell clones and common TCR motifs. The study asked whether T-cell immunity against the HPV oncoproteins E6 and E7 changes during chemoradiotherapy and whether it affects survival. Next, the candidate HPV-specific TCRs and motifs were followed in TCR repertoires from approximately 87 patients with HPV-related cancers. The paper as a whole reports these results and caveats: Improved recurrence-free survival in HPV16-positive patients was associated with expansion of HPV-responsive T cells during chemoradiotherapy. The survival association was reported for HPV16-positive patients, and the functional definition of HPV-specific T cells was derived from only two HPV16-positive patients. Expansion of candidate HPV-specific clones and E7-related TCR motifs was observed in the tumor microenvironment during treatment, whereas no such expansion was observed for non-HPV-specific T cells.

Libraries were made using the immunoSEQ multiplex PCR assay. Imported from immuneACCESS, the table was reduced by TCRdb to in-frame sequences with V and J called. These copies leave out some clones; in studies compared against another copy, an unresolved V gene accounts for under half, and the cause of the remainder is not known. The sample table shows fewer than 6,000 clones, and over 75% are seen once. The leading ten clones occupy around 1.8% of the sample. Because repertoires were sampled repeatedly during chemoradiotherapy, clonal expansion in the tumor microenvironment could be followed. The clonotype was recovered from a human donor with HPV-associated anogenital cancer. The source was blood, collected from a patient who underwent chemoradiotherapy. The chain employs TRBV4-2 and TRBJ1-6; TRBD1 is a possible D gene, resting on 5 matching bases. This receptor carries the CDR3 CASSQEGPSSYNSPLHF. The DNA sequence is TGTGCCAGCAGCCAGGAGGGACCCAGCTCCTATAATTCACCCCTCCACTTT.